Presented here are 11 T cell receptor beta chains from one specimen sequenced in a study of cytomegalovirus exposure and HLA in healthy donors. The PCR employed 60 Vbeta primers together with 13 Jbeta primers. Using immunoSEQ multiplex PCR, the repertoire was profiled, and TCRdb retains in-frame clones only, with some absent. The sample lists roughly 190,000 clones; about 69% were seen once. The sample comprised PBMCs. Source of these receptors: a man aged 25-40 years in good health and CMV-seropositive.

The V call is TRBV30, the J call TRBJ2-5, with D tentatively TRBD2 (7 bases). Germline loops: CDR1 GTSNPN, CDR2 SVGIG (reference sequence). V lost 4 bases, J lost 3 bases, and 15 bases lay in between. This CDR3 contains 14 residues. The CDR3 region is CAWNKGGVKETQYF. The CDR3 coding sequence is TGTGCCTGGAACAAGGGGGGGGTTAAAGAGACCCAGTACTTC.

In this sample, this clone turned up a few times. The chain joins TRBV9 to TRBJ2-5; perhaps TRBD2 as D (7 bases). This CDR3 is 13 amino acids long. V shed 3 bases and J shed 4 bases, with 10 bases lying between them. CDR1 and CDR2 (germline): SGDLS, YYNGEE. In DNA, the CDR3 is TGTGCCAGCAGCGGGGGGGGGCGAGAGACCCAGTACTTC. It specifies CASSGGGRETQYF.

The chain carries TRBV4-1 and TRBJ2-3; TRBD2 matches at 8 bases. The trim removed 1 base at V and 6 bases at J, leaving 6 bases unmatched. The germline V gene has CDR1 MGHRA and CDR2 YSYEKL. The CDR3 has 15 residues. The CDR3 sequence: CASSQVAGGSDTQYF. Here the CDR3 DNA reads TGCGCCAGCAGCCAAGTTGCGGGGGGATCCGATACGCAGTATTTT.

V is TRBV5-4 and J is TRBJ2-1, with TRBD2 matching over 8 bases. After removal of 4 bases from V and 0 bases from J, the junction contained 6 bases not matched to a gene. Germline V lookup: CDR1 SGHNT, CDR2 YYREEE (reference sequence). The CDR3 spans 16 residues. DNA for the CDR3: TGTGCCAGCAGCCCGGCGGGACTAGTCTCCTACAATGAGCAGTTCTTC. This encodes CASSPAGLVSYNEQFF.

The chain combines TRBV7-2 with TRBJ2-1; D is possibly TRBD2 (5 bases). The V and J ends lost 0 bases and 5 bases respectively, with 8 bases between them. Germline V gives CDR1 SGHTA, CDR2 FQGNSA. The CDR3 loop spans 14 amino acids. The DNA of the CDR3 is TGTGCCAGCAGCTTAGCTTGGCGGGACAATGAGCAGTTCTTC. Its translation is CASSLAWRDNEQFF.

In its sample, this clone was seen a few times. V and J are TRBV2 and TRBJ2-5, with 10 bases matching TRBD2. V lost 2 bases and J lost 3; bases outside the gene matches: 3. This CDR3 is built from 15 residues. CDR1 is SNHLY, CDR2 FYNNEI, per germline. The CDR3 region is CASSEIGLAEETQYF. In DNA, the CDR3 is TGTGCCAGCAGTGAAATAGGACTAGCGGAAGAGACCCAGTACTTC.

This clone was observed a few times. The V call is TRBV4-3, the J call TRBJ2-1; D possibly corresponds to TRBD2 (5 bases). Looked up from germline, CDR1 is LGHNA and CDR2 is YSLEER. The length of the CDR3 is 16 residues. Trimming took 1 base from V and 4 from J, leaving 14 bases between them. As DNA, the CDR3 is TGCGCCAGCAGCCAAGTCGAGGGTCCCCTTTACAATGAGCAGTTCTTC. It is translated as CASSQVEGPLYNEQFF.

The J gene is TRBJ2-5, the V gene TRBV27, with 11 bases aligning to TRBD2. Germline loops: CDR1 MNHEY, CDR2 SMNVEV (reference sequence). The V gene end was trimmed by 6 bases and the J gene end by 4 bases; junction bases not matched to a gene: 16. CDR3 length: 18 residues. CDR3 loop: CASSTLGLAGGTGETQYF. CDR3 DNA sequence: TGTGCCAGCAGCACCCTGGGGCTAGCGGGAGGAACAGGAGAGACCCAGTACTTC.

The chain couples TRBV7-2 to TRBJ1-6; 8 bases agree with TRBD1. V lost 0 bases, J lost 7 bases, and 8 bases stayed unmatched. This CDR3 contains 17 residues. CDR1 is SGHTA, CDR2 FQGNSA, per germline. This CDR3 is CASSLAESTGDNSPLHF. CDR3 in DNA: TGTGCCAGCAGCTTAGCGGAGTCGACAGGGGACAATTCACCCCTCCACTTT.

CDR3 in DNA: TGTGCCAGCAGTGTAGAGCGGGACAATGAGCAGTTCTTC. Its protein is CASSVERDNEQFF. The chain uses TRBV2 and TRBJ2-1; TRBD2 might be the D (6 bases). Between the trimmed V and J ends, which lost 4 bases and 5 bases, there was a span of 9 bases. There are 13 residues in the CDR3. CDR1 and CDR2 from the germline V gene are SNHLY and FYNNEI. The complete variable domain, with remaining parts taken from reference TRBV2 and TRBJ2-1, reads EPEVTQTPSHQVTQMGQEVILRCVPISNHLYFYWYRQILGQKVEFLVSFYNNEISEKSEIFDDQFSVERPDGSNFTLKIRSTKLEDSAMYFCASSVERDNEQFFGPGTRLTVL.

The gene calls are TRBV25-1 and TRBJ1-5; possible D gene TRBD1, 6 bases. Between the trimmed V and J ends, which lost 7 bases and 4 bases, there was a span of 8 bases. Per germline, CDR1 MGHDK and CDR2 SYGVNS. The length of the CDR3 is 12 residues. The CDR3 DNA is TGTGCCAGCAAGAGGGGGAATCAGCCCCAGCATTTT. This translates into CASKRGNQPQHF.